These T cell receptor beta chains were read from a single sample in a study of blood T cell repertoires in COVID-19. Assay: immunoSEQ multiplex PCR; the TCRdb copy retains only in-frame clones and omits some. The table lists 290,000 or so clones, about 89% of them singletons. The sequenced sample consisted of PBMCs or T cells enriched from blood (not recorded which). The receptors here all came from a woman between 18 and 30 years old who had recovered from COVID-19. CDR3s include the opening cysteine and the closing phenylalanine or tryptophan. A D gene is named only where the DNA matches it firmly. Only some rows state a clone size, as once, few, many or a class for expanded clones.

D gene	clone size	V gene	J gene	CDR3 protein	CDR3 DNA
TRBD1	NA	TRBV2	TRBJ1-2	CASSLTPGQATYGYTF	TGTGCCAGCAGTCTCACCCCTGGACAGGCCACTTATGGCTACACCTTC
NA	NA	TRBV5-4	TRBJ2-3	CASSRTGIDTQYF	TGTGCCAGCAGTCGAACAGGGATAGATACGCAGTATTTT
TRBD1	NA	TRBV5-1	TRBJ1-2	CASSLVQGDYGYTF	TGCGCCAGCAGCTTGGTACAGGGGGATTACGGCTACACCTTC
TRBD1	NA	TRBV2	TRBJ1-2	CASSDGDRGKDYYGYTF	TGTGCCAGCAGTGATGGGGACAGAGGGAAAGATTACTATGGCTACACCTTC
NA	NA	TRBV19	TRBJ1-3	CASSTNGDSGNTIYF	TGTGCCAGTAGTACCAACGGGGACTCTGGAAACACCATATATTTT
NA	NA	TRBV10-3	TRBJ2-1	CAIRSEGEQFF	TGTGCCATCAGATCAGAGGGAGAGCAGTTCTTC
NA	NA	TRBV5-1	TRBJ1-4	CASSRDRQDSNEKLFF	TGCGCCAGCAGCCGTGACAGGCAAGATTCTAATGAAAAACTGTTTTTT
NA	NA	TRBV9	TRBJ1-2	CASSVGGNGYTF	TGTGCCAGCAGCGTAGGAGGGAACGGCTACACCTTC
TRBD1	NA	TRBV4-1	TRBJ1-2	CATRGYGQAAYGYTF	TGCGCCACCCGTGGATATGGACAGGCGGCCTATGGCTACACCTTC
TRBD2	NA	TRBV28	TRBJ2-1	CASSTVREQRGYNEQFF	TGTGCCAGCAGTACCGTCAGGGAACAGCGGGGGTACAATGAGCAGTTCTTC
NA	once	TRBV10-1	TRBJ2-2	CASSESGRDTGELFF	TGCGCCAGCAGTGAGTCCGGCCGGGACACCGGGGAGCTGTTTTTT
TRBD2	NA	TRBV5-1	TRBJ2-3	CASRDFPGLDTDTQYF	TGCGCCAGCAGAGACTTCCCGGGACTAGACACAGATACGCAGTATTTT
TRBD2	NA	TRBV10-3	TRBJ2-7	CATGLAGDEQYF	TGTGCCACAGGGCTAGCGGGAGACGAGCAGTACTTC
NA	once	TRBV29-1	TRBJ1-1	CSVDSGSGTEAFF	TGCAGCGTTGATTCGGGTAGTGGGACTGAAGCTTTCTTT
NA	NA	TRBV5-6	TRBJ1-2	CASSLEGRGYGYTF	TGTGCCAGCAGCTTGGAAGGGAGGGGCTATGGCTACACCTTC
TRBD1	NA	TRBV7-9	TRBJ1-6	CASSSSDRGNSPLHF	TGTGCCAGCAGCTCCTCGGACAGGGGGAATTCACCCCTCCACTTT
NA	once	TRBV7-8	TRBJ1-5	CASSLVGWGPNSNQPQHF	TGTGCCAGCAGCTTAGTGGGGTGGGGGCCGAATAGCAATCAGCCCCAGCATTTT
NA	NA	TRBV7-6	TRBJ1-5	CASSLAGGNQPQHF	TGTGCCAGCAGCTTAGCAGGGGGCAATCAGCCCCAGCATTTT